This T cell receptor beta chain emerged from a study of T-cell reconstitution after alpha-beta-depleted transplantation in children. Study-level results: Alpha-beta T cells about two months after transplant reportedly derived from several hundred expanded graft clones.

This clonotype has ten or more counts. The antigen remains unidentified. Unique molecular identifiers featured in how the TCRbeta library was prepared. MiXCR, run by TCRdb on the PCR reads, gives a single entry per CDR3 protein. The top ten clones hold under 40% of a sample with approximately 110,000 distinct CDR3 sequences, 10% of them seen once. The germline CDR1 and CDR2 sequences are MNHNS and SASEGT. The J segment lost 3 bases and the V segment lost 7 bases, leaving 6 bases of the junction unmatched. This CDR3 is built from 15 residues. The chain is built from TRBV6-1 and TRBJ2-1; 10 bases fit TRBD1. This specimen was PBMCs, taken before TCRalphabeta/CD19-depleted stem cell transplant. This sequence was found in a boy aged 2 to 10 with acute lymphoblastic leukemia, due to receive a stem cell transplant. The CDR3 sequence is CASTLDRGIYNEQFF. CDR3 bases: TGTGCCAGCACCCTGGACAGGGGGATCTACAATGAGCAGTTCTTC.